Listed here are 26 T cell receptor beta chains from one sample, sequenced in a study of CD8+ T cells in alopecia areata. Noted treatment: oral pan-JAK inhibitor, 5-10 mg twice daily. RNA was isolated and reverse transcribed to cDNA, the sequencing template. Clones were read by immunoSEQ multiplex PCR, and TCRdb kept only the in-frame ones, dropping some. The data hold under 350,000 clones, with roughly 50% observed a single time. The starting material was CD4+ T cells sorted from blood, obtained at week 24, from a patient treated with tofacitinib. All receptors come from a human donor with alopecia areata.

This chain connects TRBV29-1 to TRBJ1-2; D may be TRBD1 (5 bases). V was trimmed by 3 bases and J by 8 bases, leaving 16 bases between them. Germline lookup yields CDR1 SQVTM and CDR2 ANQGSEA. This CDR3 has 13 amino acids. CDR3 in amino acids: CSVERFQGQGYTF. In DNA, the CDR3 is TGCAGCGTTGAGAGATTCCAGGGCCAAGGCTACACCTTC. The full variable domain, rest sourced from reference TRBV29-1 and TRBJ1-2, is SAVISQKPSRDICQRGTSLTIQCQVDSQVTMMFWYRQQPGQSLTLIATANQGSEATYESGFVIDKFPISRPNLTFSTLTVSNMSPEDSSIYLCSVERFQGQGYTFGSGTRLTVV.

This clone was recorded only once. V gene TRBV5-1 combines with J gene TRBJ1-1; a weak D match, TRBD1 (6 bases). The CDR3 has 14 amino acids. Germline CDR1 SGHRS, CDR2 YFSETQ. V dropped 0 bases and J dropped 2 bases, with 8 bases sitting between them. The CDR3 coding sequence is TGCGCCAGCAGCTTGGCGGACAGAAACACTGAAGCTTTCTTT. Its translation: CASSLADRNTEAFF.

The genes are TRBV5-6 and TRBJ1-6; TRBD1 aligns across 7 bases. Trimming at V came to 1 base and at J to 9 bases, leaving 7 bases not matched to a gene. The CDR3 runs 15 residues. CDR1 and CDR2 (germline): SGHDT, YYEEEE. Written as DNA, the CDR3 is TGTGCCAGCAGCTTGTATCGGGCAGGGGGTTCACCCCTCCACTTT. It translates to CASSLYRAGGSPLHF.

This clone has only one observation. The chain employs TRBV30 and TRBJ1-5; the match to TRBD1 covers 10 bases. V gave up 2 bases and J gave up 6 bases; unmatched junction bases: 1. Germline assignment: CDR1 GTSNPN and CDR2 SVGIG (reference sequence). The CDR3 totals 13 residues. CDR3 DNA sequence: TGTGCCTGGAGTAGGGACAGGGGTCAGCCCCAGCATTTT. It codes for CAWSRDRGQPQHF.

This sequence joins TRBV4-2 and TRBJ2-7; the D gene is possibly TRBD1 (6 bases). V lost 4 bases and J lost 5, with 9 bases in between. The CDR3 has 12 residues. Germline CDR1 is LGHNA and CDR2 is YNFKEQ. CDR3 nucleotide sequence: TGTGCCAGCAGCCTCGAGGGGGACGAGCAGTACTTC. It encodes CASSLEGDEQYF.

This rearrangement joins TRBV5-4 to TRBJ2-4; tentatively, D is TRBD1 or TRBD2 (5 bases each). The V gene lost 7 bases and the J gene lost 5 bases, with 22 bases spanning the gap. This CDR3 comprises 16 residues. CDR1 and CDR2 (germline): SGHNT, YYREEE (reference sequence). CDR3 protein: CASSPTHGALENIQYF. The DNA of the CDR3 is TGTGCCAGCTCCCCAACCCACGGGGCTCTCGAAAACATTCAGTACTTC.

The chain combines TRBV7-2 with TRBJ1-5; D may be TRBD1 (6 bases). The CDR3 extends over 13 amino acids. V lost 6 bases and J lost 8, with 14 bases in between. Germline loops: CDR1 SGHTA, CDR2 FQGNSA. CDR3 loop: CASRGQPGEPQHF. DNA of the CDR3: TGTGCCAGCAGAGGACAGCCTGGTGAGCCCCAGCATTTT.

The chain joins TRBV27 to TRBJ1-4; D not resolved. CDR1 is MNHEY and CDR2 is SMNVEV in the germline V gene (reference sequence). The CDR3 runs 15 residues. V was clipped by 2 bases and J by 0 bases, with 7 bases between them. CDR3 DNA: TGTGCCAGCAGTTTAAAGAGGGCAACTAATGAAAAACTGTTTTTT. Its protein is CASSLKRATNEKLFF.

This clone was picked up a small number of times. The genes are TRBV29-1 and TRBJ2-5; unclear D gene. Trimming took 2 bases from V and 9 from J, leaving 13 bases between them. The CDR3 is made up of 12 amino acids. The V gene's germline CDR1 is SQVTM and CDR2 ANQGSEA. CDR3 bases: TGCAGCGTTGAAAGGACGGTTCAACCCCAGTACTTC. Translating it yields CSVERTVQPQYF.

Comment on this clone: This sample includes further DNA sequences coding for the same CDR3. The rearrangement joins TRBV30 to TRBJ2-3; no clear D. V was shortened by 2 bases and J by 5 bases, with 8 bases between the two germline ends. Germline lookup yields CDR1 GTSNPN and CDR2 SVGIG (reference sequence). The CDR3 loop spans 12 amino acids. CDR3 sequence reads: CAWSLGRDTQYF. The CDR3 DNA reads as TGTGCCTGGAGTCTTGGGCGAGATACGCAGTATTTT.

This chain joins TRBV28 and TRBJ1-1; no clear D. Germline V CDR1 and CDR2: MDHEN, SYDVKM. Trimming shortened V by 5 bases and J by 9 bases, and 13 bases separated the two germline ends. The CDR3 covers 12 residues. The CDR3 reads CASSDPTLKAFF. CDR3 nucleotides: TGTGCCAGCAGTGATCCCACATTAAAAGCTTTCTTT.

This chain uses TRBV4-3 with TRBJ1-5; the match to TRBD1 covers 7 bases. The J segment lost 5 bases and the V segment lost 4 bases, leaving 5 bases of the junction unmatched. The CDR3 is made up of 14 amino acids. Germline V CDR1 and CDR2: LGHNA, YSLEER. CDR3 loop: CASSPDRVDQPQHF. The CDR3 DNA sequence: TGCGCCAGCAGCCCCGACAGGGTCGATCAGCCCCAGCATTTT.

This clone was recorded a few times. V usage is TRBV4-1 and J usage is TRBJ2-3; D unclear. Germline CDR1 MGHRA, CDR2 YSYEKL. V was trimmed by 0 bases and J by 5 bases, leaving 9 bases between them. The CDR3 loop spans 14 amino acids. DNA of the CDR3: TGCGCCAGCAGCCAAGATAGGTCGGTAGATACGCAGTATTTT. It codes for CASSQDRSVDTQYF.

CDR3 sequence: CASSQRLQVGDSPLHF. The CDR3 DNA reads as TGTGCCAGCTCACAAAGACTCCAGGTTGGGGATTCACCCCTCCACTTT. The gene calls are TRBV18 and TRBJ1-6; the D is unclear. Germline values: CDR1 KGHSH, CDR2 LQKENI. This CDR3 is built from 16 residues. Trimming removed 4 bases at V and 8 bases at J, with 18 bases between.

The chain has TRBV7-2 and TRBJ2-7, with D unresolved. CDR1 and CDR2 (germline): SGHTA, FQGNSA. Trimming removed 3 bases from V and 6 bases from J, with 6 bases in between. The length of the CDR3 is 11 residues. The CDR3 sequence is CASSLLIEQYF. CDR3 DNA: TGTGCCAGCAGCTTGCTAATCGAGCAGTACTTC.

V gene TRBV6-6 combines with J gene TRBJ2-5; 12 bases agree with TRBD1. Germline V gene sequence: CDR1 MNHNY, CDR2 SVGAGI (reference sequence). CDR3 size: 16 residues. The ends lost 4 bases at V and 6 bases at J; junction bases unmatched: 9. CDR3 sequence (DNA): TGTGCCAGCAGTTCACGGGACAGGGGGCTTCAAAAGACCCAGTACTTC. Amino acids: CASSSRDRGLQKTQYF.

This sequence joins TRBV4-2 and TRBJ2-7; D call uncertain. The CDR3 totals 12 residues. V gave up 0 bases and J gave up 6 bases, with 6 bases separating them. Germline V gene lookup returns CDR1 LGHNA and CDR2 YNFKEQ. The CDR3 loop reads CASSQDFSEQYF. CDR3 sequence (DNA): TGTGCCAGCAGCCAAGATTTCTCCGAGCAGTACTTC.

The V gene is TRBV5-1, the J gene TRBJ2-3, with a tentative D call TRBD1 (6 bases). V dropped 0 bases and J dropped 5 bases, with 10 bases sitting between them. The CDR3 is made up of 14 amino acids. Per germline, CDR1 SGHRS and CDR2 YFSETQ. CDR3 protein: CASSLDTGQDTQYF. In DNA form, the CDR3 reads TGCGCCAGCAGCTTGGACACGGGACAAGATACGCAGTATTTT.

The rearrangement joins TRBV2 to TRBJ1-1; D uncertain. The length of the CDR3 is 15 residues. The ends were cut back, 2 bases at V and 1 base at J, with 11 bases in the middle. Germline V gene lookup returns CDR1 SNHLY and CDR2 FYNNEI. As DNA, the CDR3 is TGTGCCAGCAGTGAAAGTGGGAACCCGAACACTGAAGCTTTCTTT. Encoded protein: CASSESGNPNTEAFF.

CDR3 nucleotides: TGTGCCAGCAGCGTATCCGAGGGGATCAACTATGGCTACACCTTC. Amino acids: CASSVSEGINYGYTF. The chain carries TRBV9 and TRBJ1-2; the D gene is possibly TRBD1 (5 bases). The CDR3 runs to 15 residues. The V gene lost 1 base and the J gene lost 2 bases, with 12 bases spanning the gap. Germline CDR1 reads SGDLS; CDR2 reads YYNGEE.

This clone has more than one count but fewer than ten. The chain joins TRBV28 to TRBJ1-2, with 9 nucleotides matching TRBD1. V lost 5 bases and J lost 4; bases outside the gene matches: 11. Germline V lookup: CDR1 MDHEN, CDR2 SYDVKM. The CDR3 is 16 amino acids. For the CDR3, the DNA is TGTGCCAGCAGTGGTCCGACAGGGGGATTCACCTATGGCTACACCTTC. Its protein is CASSGPTGGFTYGYTF.

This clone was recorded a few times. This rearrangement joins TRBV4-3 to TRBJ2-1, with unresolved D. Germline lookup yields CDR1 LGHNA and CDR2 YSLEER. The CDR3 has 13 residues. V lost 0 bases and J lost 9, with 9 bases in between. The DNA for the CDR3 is TGCGCCAGCAGCCAAGATCTAAGAATTGAGCAGTTCTTC. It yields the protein CASSQDLRIEQFF.

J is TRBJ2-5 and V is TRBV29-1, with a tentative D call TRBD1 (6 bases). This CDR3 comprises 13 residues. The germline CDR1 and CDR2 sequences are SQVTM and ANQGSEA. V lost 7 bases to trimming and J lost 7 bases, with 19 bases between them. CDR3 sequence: CSATTGGGGTQYF. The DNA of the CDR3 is TGCAGCGCAACGACAGGAGGTGGGGGGACCCAGTACTTC.

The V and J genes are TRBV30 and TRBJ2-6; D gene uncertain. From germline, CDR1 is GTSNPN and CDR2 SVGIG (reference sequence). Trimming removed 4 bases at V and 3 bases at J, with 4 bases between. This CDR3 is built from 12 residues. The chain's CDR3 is CAWTVGANVLTF. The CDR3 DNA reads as TGTGCCTGGACGGTTGGGGCCAACGTCCTGACTTTC.

CDR3 coding DNA: TGTGCCATCAGTGAGTCGGTTTATGGCTACACCTTC. Its protein is CAISESVYGYTF. This chain joins TRBV10-3 and TRBJ1-2; no reliable D call. V gave up 0 bases and J gave up 5 bases, with 4 bases separating them. CDR3 size: 12 residues. Germline values: CDR1 ENHRY, CDR2 SYGVKD.

CDR3 DNA sequence: TGCGCCAGCAGCTTCGGGCCAGCGGGGGATCAAGAGACCCAGTACTTC. This sequence encodes CASSFGPAGDQETQYF. The J gene is TRBJ2-5, the V gene TRBV5-1; 8 bases align to TRBD2. CDR1 SGHRS and CDR2 YFSETQ come from the germline V gene. V gave up 2 bases and J gave up 2 bases; unmatched junction bases: 8. CDR3 size: 16 residues.